These 17 T cell receptor beta chains were all obtained from the same sample, sequenced in a study of blood T cell repertoires in COVID-19. Sequencing was performed with immunoSEQ multiplex PCR; in TCRdb, only in-frame clones are kept and a portion is missing. The profile shows under 110,000 clones, less than 85% of them singletons. The sequenced material came from peripheral blood. The receptors come from a woman in her sixties with acute or convalescent COVID-19.

This rearrangement joins TRBV5-1 to TRBJ1-1; no clear D gene. With 4 bases removed from V and 2 bases from J, the gap between germline ends came to 9 bases. Germline loops: CDR1 SGHRS, CDR2 YFSETQ. CDR3 size: 13 residues. The CDR3 region is CASSPHKNTEAFF. In nucleotides, the CDR3 is TGCGCCAGCAGCCCACACAAAAACACTGAAGCTTTCTTT.

The chain joins TRBV13 to TRBJ2-1, with TRBD2 matching 11 bases. Germline V lookup: CDR1 PRHDT, CDR2 FYEKMQ (reference sequence). V lost 0 bases to trimming and J lost 7 bases; unmatched junction nucleotides: 5. The CDR3 has 16 residues. DNA for the CDR3: TGTGCCAGCAGCTTAGGAGTAGCGGGGGGGCCTAATGAGCAGTTCTTC. Translation gives CASSLGVAGGPNEQFF.

V and J are TRBV6-5 and TRBJ1-5; 10 bases agree with TRBD1. CDR1 and CDR2 from the germline V gene are MNHEY and SVGAGI. This CDR3 spans 13 amino acids. The trim removed 5 bases at V and 6 bases at J, leaving 1 base unmatched. The CDR3 loop reads CASSRDRGQPQHF. As DNA, the CDR3 is TGTGCCAGCAGTAGGGACAGGGGTCAGCCCCAGCATTTT.

V gene TRBV5-1 combines with J gene TRBJ2-1; TRBD2 agrees at 10 bases. With V trimmed by 5 bases and J by 0 bases, 5 bases remained unmatched. Germline V gives CDR1 SGHRS, CDR2 YFSETQ. The CDR3 loop spans 16 amino acids. CDR3 nucleotides: TGCGCCAGCAGTGGTAGCGGGAGGACCTCCTACAATGAGCAGTTCTTC. Protein sequence: CASSGSGRTSYNEQFF.

The rearrangement joins TRBV11-2 to TRBJ1-5, with TRBD1 as a possible D gene (6 bases). There are 17 residues in the CDR3. Per germline, CDR1 SGHAT and CDR2 FQNNGV. V was clipped by 2 bases and J by 4 bases, with 18 bases between them. The CDR3 DNA sequence: TGTGCCAGCAGCTTAACAGGACAGCCTTCAGGTAATCAGCCCCAGCATTTT. Protein product: CASSLTGQPSGNQPQHF.

Here the CDR3 reads CASSPPDSSRITDTQYF. The CDR3 bases are TGTGCCAGTAGTCCCCCGGACAGTAGCCGTATCACAGATACGCAGTATTTT. The V call is TRBV19, the J call TRBJ2-3; tentatively, D is TRBD1 (6 bases). Germline V gives CDR1 LNHDA, CDR2 SQIVND (reference sequence). Trimming cost V 5 bases and J 2 bases, with 20 bases left between them. The CDR3 is 17 amino acids.

The chain combines TRBV27 with TRBJ2-3, with 10 nucleotides matching TRBD2. The CDR3 is 18 amino acids. The germline CDR1 and CDR2 sequences are MNHEY and SMNVEV (reference sequence). The V gene end was trimmed by 5 bases and the J gene end by 5 bases; junction bases not matched to a gene: 16. This CDR3 is CASSPSRSLAGGVDTQYF. CDR3 nucleotide sequence: TGTGCCAGCAGTCCCTCACGATCTTTAGCGGGGGGCGTAGATACGCAGTATTTT.

The chain recombines TRBV9 with TRBJ2-5; the match to TRBD1 covers 11 bases. The germline CDR1 and CDR2 sequences are SGDLS and YYNGEE. The CDR3 totals 15 residues. With V trimmed by 0 bases and J by 5 bases, 3 bases remained unmatched. The chain's CDR3 is CASSVGTGGLETQYF. The CDR3 bases are TGTGCCAGCAGCGTAGGGACAGGGGGCTTGGAGACCCAGTACTTC. Combining the CDR3 with reference TRBV9 and TRBJ2-5 gives the whole variable domain DSGVTQTPKHLITATGQRVTLRCSPRSGDLSVYWYQQSLDQGLQFLIQYYNGEERAKGNILERFSAQQFPDLHSELNLSSLELGDSALYFCASSVGTGGLETQYFGPGTRLLVL.

CDR3 protein: CASNLQSSTANEKLFF. The CDR3 DNA is TGCGCCAGCAACCTACAGAGTTCGACAGCCAATGAAAAACTGTTTTTT. The chain joins TRBV4-1 to TRBJ1-4; possibly TRBD1 for D (5 bases). Germline V gene sequence: CDR1 MGHRA, CDR2 YSYEKL. This CDR3 comprises 16 residues. The V end was cut by 7 bases, the J end by 5 bases, with 20 bases between.

The V gene is TRBV20-1, the J gene TRBJ1-2; D may be TRBD1 (6 bases). The CDR3 sequence is 13 residues long. With 3 bases removed from V and 2 bases from J, the gap between germline ends came to 10 bases. The V gene's germline CDR1 is DFQATT and CDR2 SNEGSKA (reference sequence). The CDR3 reads CSASADSNYGYTF. DNA of the CDR3: TGCAGTGCTAGTGCGGACAGCAACTATGGCTACACCTTC.

The chain combines TRBV5-1 with TRBJ2-1, with 9 bases lining up with TRBD2. CDR3 length: 15 residues. CDR1 is SGHRS and CDR2 is YFSETQ in the germline V gene. V shed 0 bases, J shed 12 bases, and the junction held 10 bases outside the gene matches. CDR3 DNA: TGCGCCAGCAGCTTGGATTCTAGCGGGGCTGGCCGGCAGTTCTTC. It codes for CASSLDSSGAGRQFF.

The V gene is TRBV2, the J gene TRBJ1-1; no firm D call. The germline gives CDR1 SNHLY, CDR2 FYNNEI. With 5 bases removed from V and 0 bases from J, the gap between germline ends came to 10 bases. The CDR3 is 14 residues long. In nucleotides, the CDR3 is TGTGCCAGCAGTCTAGCCAGCATGAACACTGAAGCTTTCTTT. Encoded protein: CASSLASMNTEAFF.

The chain employs TRBV19 and TRBJ2-2; weak D call: TRBD1 (5 bases). V was cut by 5 bases and J by 1 base, with 8 bases left in between. The CDR3 spans 14 residues. The germline V gene encodes CDR1 LNHDA and CDR2 SQIVND (reference sequence). The CDR3 coding sequence is TGTGCCAGTAGTGAGACAGTGAACACCGGGGAGCTGTTTTTT. Protein: CASSETVNTGELFF.

The CDR3 DNA sequence: TGTGCCAGCTCACCCGGGACAGTGCAAGGCTACACCTTC. It yields the protein CASSPGTVQGYTF. This chain connects TRBV18 to TRBJ1-2; 7 bases agree with TRBD1. Germline CDR1 reads KGHSH; CDR2 reads LQKENI. The CDR3 spans 13 residues. With 3 bases clipped from V and 8 bases from J, the junction kept 6 bases outside the gene matches.

The chain links TRBV18 to TRBJ1-1; maybe TRBD1 (6 bases). The CDR3 length is 14 residues. V was pared by 4 bases and J by 13 bases, with 22 bases between. Germline assignment: CDR1 KGHSH and CDR2 LQKENI. The CDR3 spells CASSRGQGNTEGFF. CDR3 coding DNA: TGTGCCAGCTCACGCGGGCAGGGGAACACTGAGGGTTTCTTT.

The chain uses TRBV6-5 and TRBJ2-1; the match to TRBD1 covers 9 bases. CDR3 size: 14 residues. Germline values: CDR1 MNHEY, CDR2 SVGAGI. V shed 7 bases, J shed 8 bases, and the junction held 9 bases outside the gene matches. CDR3 nucleotide sequence: TGTGCCAGCAACGCCGGGACAGGGAGCCATGAGCAGTTCTTC. The encoded protein is CASNAGTGSHEQFF.

The chain has TRBV5-1 and TRBJ1-1, with TRBD1 as a possible D gene (5 bases). V shed 4 bases and J shed 4 bases, with 17 bases lying between them. CDR1 and CDR2 from the germline V gene are SGHRS and YFSETQ. There are 15 residues in the CDR3. The CDR3 loop reads CASSPLPAQGTEAFF. The CDR3 nucleotides read TGCGCCAGCAGCCCCCTCCCGGCCCAGGGCACTGAAGCTTTCTTT.